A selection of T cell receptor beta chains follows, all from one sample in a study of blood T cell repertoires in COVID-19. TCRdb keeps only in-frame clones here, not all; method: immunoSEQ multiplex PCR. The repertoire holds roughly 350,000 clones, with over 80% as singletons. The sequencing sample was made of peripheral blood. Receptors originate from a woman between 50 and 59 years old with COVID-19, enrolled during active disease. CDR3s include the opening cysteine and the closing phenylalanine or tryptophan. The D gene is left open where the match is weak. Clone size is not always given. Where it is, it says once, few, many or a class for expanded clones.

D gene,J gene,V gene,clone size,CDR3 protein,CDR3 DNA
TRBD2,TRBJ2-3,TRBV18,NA,CASSTGLAGRTDTQYF,TGTGCCAGCTCAACGGGACTAGCGGGACGCACAGATACGCAGTATTTT
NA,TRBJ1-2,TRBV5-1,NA,CASSLEDRYYGYTF,TGCGCCAGCAGCTTGGAGGACAGATACTATGGCTACACCTTC
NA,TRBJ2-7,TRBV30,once,CAWSSSRGYEQYF,TGTGCCTGGAGTTCCAGTAGGGGCTACGAGCAGTACTTC
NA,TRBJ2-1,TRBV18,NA,CASSPDFYNEQFF,TGTGCCAGCTCACCGGACTTCTACAATGAGCAGTTCTTC
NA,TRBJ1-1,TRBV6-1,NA,CASSEALLGGANTEAFF,TGTGCCAGCAGTGAAGCGCTTTTGGGAGGGGCCAACACTGAAGCTTTCTTT
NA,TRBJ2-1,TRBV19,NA,CASSTGLMMDKIYNEQFF,TGTGCCAGTAGTACGGGGTTAATGATGGATAAGATCTACAATGAGCAGTTCTTC
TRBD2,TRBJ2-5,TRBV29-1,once,CSVGPGLAGGQTQYF,TGCAGCGTTGGCCCCGGACTAGCGGGAGGACAGACCCAGTACTTC
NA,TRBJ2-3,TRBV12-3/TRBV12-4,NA,CASSLSGDTQYF,TGTGCCAGCAGTTTAAGCGGAGATACGCAGTATTTT
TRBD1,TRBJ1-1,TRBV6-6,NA,CASRTNFRGVKAEAFF,TGTGCCAGCAGGACAAATTTCAGGGGGGTTAAGGCTGAAGCTTTCTTT
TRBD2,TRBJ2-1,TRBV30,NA,CAWGGTSGPLVNEQFF,TGTGCCTGGGGGGGGACTAGTGGGCCGCTTGTGAATGAGCAGTTCTTC
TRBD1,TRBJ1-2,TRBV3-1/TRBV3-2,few,CASSQGLGTGKGYTF,TGTGCCAGCAGCCAAGGGTTAGGGACAGGGAAAGGCTACACCTTC
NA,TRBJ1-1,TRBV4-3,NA,CASSLGHLNTEAFF,TGCGCCAGCAGCCTTGGACACCTGAACACTGAAGCTTTCTTT
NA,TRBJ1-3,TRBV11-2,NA,CASSLGIGVQNTIYF,TGTGCCAGCAGCTTAGGTATAGGGGTTCAAAACACCATATATTTT
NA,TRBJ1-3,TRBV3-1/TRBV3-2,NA,CASSHRSGNTIYF,TGTGCCAGCAGCCACCGCTCTGGAAACACCATATATTTT
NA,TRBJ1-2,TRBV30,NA,CAWRRFGPGTNYGYTF,TGTGCCTGGAGAAGGTTCGGCCCGGGAACTAACTATGGCTACACCTTC
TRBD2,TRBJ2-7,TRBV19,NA,CASSIKGAGLAGTYSYEQYF,TGTGCCAGTAGTATAAAGGGCGCCGGACTAGCGGGAACTTACTCCTACGAGCAGTACTTC
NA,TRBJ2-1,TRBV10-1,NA,CASGLESDEQFF,TGCGCCAGCGGCCTCGAAAGCGATGAGCAGTTCTTC
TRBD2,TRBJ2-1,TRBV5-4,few,CASSSRLAGSYNEQFF,TGTGCCAGCAGCTCAAGACTAGCGGGTTCGTACAATGAGCAGTTCTTC
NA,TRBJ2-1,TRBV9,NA,CASSFSLNEQFF,TGTGCCAGCAGCTTCAGTCTGAATGAGCAGTTCTTC
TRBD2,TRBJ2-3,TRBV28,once,CASSRPGLTDTQYF,TGTGCCAGCAGTAGACCGGGACTAACAGATACGCAGTATTTT
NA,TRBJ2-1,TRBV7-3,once,CASSPDNDNEQFF,TGTGCCAGCAGCCCCGACAATGACAATGAGCAGTTCTTC
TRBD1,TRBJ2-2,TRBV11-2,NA,CASSFRISGQTNTGELFF,TGTGCCAGCAGCTTCAGAATCTCGGGACAGACGAACACCGGGGAGCTGTTTTTT
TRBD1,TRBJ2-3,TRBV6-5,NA,CASSSAARTGDTQYF,TGTGCCAGCAGTTCCGCTGCTAGGACAGGGGATACGCAGTATTTT
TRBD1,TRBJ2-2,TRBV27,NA,CASTRTGQLVNTGELFF,TGTGCCAGCACCCGAACGGGACAGCTAGTGAACACCGGGGAGCTGTTTTTT
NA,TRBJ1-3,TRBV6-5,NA,CATRRDVSGNTIYF,TGTGCCACGCGCCGGGATGTCTCTGGAAACACCATATATTTT
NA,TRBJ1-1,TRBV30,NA,CAWSPGVEAFF,TGTGCCTGGAGTCCAGGGGTTGAGGCTTTCTTT
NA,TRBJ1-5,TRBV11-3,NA,CASSLDRSQPQHF,TGTGCCAGCAGCTTAGATCGGAGTCAGCCCCAGCATTTT
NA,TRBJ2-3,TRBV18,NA,CASSPSRQGLSTDTQYF,TGTGCCAGCTCACCGAGTCGACAGGGACTTAGCACAGATACGCAGTATTTT
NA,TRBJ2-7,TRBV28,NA,CASSLTGNHYEQYF,TGTGCCAGCAGTTTGACCGGGAATCACTACGAGCAGTACTTC
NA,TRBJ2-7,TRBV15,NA,CATRARSGRGSEQYF,TGTGCCACCAGGGCTCGTTCGGGACGGGGGTCCGAGCAGTACTTC
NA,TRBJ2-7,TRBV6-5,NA,CATRYTGVYEQYF,TGTGCCACCAGGTACACGGGGGTCTACGAGCAGTACTTC
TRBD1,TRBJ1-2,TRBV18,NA,CASSQGARYGYTF,TGTGCCAGCTCTCAGGGGGCGCGCTATGGCTACACCTTC
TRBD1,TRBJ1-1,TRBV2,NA,CASSQQGRDTEAFF,TGTGCCAGCAGTCAACAGGGGAGAGACACTGAAGCTTTCTTT
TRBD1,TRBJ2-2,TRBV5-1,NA,CASSLGQGAQHTGELFF,TGCGCCAGCAGCTTAGGACAGGGGGCGCAACACACCGGGGAGCTGTTTTTT
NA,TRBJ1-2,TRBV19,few,CASRPGNYGYTF,TGTGCCAGTAGACCCGGTAACTATGGCTACACCTTC
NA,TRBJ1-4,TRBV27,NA,CASSFHRVGEKLFF,TGTGCCAGCAGTTTCCACAGGGTCGGTGAAAAACTGTTTTTT
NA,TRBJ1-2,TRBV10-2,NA,CASSESRGSGYTF,TGCGCCAGCAGTGAGTCTAGGGGCTCTGGCTACACCTTC
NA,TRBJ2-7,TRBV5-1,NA,CASSLAQSYEQYF,TGCGCCAGCAGCTTGGCACAGTCCTACGAGCAGTACTTC
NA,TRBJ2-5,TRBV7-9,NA,CASSPTWRAKETQYF,TGTGCCAGCAGCCCGACTTGGAGGGCGAAAGAGACCCAGTACTTC
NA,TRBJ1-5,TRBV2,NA,CASSDSGYSNQPQHF,TGTGCCAGCAGTGATTCCGGGTATAGCAATCAGCCCCAGCATTTT
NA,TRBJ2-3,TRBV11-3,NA,CASSLDPSGPDTQYF,TGTGCCAGCAGCTTAGATCCTTCTGGGCCAGATACGCAGTATTTT
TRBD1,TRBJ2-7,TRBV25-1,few,CASSPGQGLYEQYF,TGTGCCAGCAGTCCTGGACAGGGCCTCTACGAGCAGTACTTC
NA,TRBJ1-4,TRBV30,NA,CAWRIRGATNEKLFF,TGTGCCTGGAGAATAAGAGGAGCAACTAATGAAAAACTGTTTTTT
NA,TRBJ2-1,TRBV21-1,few,CASSKALPSGVYNEQFF,TGTGCCAGCAGCAAAGCGCTACCTAGCGGGGTCTACAATGAGCAGTTCTTC
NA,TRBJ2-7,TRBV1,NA,CTSGAWEPMWEQYF,TGCACCAGCGGCGCTTGGGAGCCGATGTGGGAGCAGTACTTC
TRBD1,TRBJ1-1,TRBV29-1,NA,CSVSSHPGQGYYTEAFF,TGCAGCGTCAGCTCGCATCCGGGACAGGGTTATTACACTGAAGCTTTCTTT
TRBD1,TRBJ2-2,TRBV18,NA,CASSRRTGENTGELFF,TGTGCCAGCTCACGGAGGACAGGGGAGAACACCGGGGAGCTGTTTTTT
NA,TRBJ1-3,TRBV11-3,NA,CASSLEGFDWSSGNTIYF,TGTGCCAGCAGCTTAGAAGGATTCGACTGGAGCTCTGGAAACACCATATATTTT
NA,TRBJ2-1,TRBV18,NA,CASSLGLQKRNEQFF,TGTGCCAGCTCGCTGGGACTGCAAAAAAGGAATGAGCAGTTCTTC
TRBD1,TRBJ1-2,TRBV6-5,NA,CASSYPSTTGGRGYTF,TGTGCCAGCAGTTACCCTTCTACTACAGGGGGCCGAGGCTACACCTTC
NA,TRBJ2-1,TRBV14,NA,CASSQDRSAYNEQFF,TGTGCCAGCAGCCAAGATCGGAGCGCCTACAATGAGCAGTTCTTC
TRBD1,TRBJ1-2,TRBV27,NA,CASSPDRVGYGYTF,TGTGCCAGCTCACCGGACAGGGTCGGCTATGGCTACACCTTC